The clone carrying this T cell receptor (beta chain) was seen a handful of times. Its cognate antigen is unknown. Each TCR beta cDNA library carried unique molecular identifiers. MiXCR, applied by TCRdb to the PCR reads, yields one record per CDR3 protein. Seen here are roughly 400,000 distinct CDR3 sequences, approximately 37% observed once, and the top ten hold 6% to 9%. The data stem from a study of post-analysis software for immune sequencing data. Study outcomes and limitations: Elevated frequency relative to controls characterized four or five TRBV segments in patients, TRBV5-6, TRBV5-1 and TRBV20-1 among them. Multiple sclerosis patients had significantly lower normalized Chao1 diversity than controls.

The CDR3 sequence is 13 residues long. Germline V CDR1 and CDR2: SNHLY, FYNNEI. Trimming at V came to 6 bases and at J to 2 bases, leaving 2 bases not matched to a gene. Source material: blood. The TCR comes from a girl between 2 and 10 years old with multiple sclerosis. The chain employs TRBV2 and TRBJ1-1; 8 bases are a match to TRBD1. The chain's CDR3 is CASRTGVNTEAFF. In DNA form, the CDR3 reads TGTGCCAGCAGGACAGGGGTTAACACTGAAGCTTTCTTT.